This TCR beta chain was recovered during a study of T cells after yellow fever vaccination. Looking at the study overall: When fractions had low cell numbers, they were prepared with SMART-Seq v4 Ultra Low Input. General study points: Researchers report a weaker secondary response that nonetheless peaked faster, day 5 versus 15. A limited proportion of clonotypes was detected within both the CD4 and CD8 compartments.

Looked up from germline, CDR1 is SGHRS and CDR2 is YFSETQ. The CDR3 has 14 amino acids. V was clipped by 2 bases and J by 4 bases, with 12 bases between them. Comments on this clonotype: Its specificity is unknown.

TCRdb redid the calling of the 5' RACE reads with MiXCR, one entry per CDR3 protein. The repertoire holds a few hundred thousand distinct CDR3 sequences, with about 4% as singletons. The receptor's source is a man between 18 and 35 years old who received the YFV17D yellow fever vaccine. This chain connects TRBV5-1 to TRBJ2-5; a possible D gene is TRBD2 (6 bases). The sample here was PBMCs, taken 5 days after the yellow fever booster vaccination. The CDR3 here is CASSLVSGGETQYF. Here the CDR3 DNA reads TGCGCCAGCAGCTTAGTCTCCGGGGGAGAGACCCAGTACTTC.